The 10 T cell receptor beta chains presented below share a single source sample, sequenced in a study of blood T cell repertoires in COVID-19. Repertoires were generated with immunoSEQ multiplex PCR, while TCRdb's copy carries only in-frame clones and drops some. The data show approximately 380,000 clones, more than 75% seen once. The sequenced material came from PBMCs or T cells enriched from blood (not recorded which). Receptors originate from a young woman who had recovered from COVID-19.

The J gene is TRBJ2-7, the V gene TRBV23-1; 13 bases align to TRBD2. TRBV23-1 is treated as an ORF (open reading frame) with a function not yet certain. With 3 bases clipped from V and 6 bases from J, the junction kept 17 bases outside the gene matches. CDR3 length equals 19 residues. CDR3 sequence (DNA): TGCGCCAGCAGTCAGCCACCCAGCGGCCGGACTAGCGGGGGTCGCGAGCAGTACTTC. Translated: CASSQPPSGRTSGGREQYF.

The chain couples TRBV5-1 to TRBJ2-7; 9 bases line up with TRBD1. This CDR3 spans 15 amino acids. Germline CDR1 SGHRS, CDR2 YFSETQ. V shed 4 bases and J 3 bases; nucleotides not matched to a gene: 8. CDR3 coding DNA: TGCGCCAGCAGCCTAAAGACAGGGGGAGACTACGAGCAGTACTTC. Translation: CASSLKTGGDYEQYF.

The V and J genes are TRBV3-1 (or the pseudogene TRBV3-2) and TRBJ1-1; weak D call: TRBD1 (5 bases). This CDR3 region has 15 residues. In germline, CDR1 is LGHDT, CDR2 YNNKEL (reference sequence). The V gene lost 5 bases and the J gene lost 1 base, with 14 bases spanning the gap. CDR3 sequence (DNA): TGTGCCAGCAGCGACCGGGGGAGGGCGAACACTGAAGCTTTCTTT. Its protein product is CASSDRGRANTEAFF.

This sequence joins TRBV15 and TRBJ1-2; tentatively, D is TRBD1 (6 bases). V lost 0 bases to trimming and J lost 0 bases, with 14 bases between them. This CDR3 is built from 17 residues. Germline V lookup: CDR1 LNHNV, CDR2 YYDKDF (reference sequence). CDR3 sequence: CATSREGGRKANYGYTF. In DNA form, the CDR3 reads TGTGCCACCAGCAGAGAAGGGGGACGGAAAGCTAACTATGGCTACACCTTC.

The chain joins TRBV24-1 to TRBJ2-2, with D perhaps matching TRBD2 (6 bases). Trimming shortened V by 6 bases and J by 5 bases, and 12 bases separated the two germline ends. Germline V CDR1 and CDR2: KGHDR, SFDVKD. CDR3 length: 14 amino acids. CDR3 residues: CATSTGDQTGELFF. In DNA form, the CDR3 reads TGTGCCACCAGTACGGGGGACCAGACCGGGGAGCTGTTTTTT.

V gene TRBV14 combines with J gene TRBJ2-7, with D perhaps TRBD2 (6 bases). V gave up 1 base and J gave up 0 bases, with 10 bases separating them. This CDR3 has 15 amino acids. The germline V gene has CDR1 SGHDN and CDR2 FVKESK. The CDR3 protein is CASSQVGGSSYEQYF. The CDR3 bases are TGTGCCAGCAGCCAAGTCGGGGGTAGCTCCTACGAGCAGTACTTC.

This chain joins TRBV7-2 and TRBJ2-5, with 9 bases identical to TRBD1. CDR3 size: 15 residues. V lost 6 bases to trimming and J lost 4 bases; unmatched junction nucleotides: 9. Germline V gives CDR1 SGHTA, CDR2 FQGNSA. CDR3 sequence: CASRVGQGFGETQYF. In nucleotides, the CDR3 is TGTGCCAGCAGGGTCGGACAGGGGTTTGGAGAGACCCAGTACTTC. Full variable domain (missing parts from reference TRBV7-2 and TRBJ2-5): GAGVSQSPSNKVTEKGKDVELRCDPISGHTALYWYRQSLGQGLEFLIYFQGNSAPDKSGLPSDRFSAERTGGSVSTLTIQRTQQEDSAVYLCASRVGQGFGETQYFGPGTRLLVL.

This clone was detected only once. The CDR3 coding sequence is TGTGCCTGGAGTGCGGGACTAGCGAACACCGGGGAGCTGTTTTTT. Translation gives CAWSAGLANTGELFF. This chain joins TRBV30 and TRBJ2-2; TRBD2 aligns across 8 bases. The length of the CDR3 is 15 residues. Germline assignment: CDR1 GTSNPN and CDR2 SVGIG (reference sequence). V dropped 1 base and J dropped 0; count of bases not matched to a gene: 1.

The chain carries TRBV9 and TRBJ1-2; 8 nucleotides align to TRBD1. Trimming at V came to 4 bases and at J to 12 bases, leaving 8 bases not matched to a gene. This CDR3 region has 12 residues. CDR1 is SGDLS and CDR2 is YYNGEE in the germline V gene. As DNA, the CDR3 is TGTGCCAGCAGCATACCCCCAGGGGGCAACACCTTC. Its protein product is CASSIPPGGNTF. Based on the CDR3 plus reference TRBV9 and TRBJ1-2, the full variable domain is DSGVTQTPKHLITATGQRVTLRCSPRSGDLSVYWYQQSLDQGLQFLIQYYNGEERAKGNILERFSAQQFPDLHSELNLSSLELGDSALYFCASSIPPGGNTFGSGTRLTVV.

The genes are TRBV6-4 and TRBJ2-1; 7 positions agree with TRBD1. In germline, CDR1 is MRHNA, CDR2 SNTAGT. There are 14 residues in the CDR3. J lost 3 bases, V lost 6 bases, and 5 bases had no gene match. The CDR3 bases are TGTGCCAGCAGCGTCGGACAGGACTACAATGAGCAGTTCTTC. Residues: CASSVGQDYNEQFF.